What follows are 30 T cell receptor beta chains derived from one specimen sequenced in a study of HIV-infected patients and healthy controls. TCRdb fed the 5' RACE reads into MiXCR, producing one record per CDR3 protein. The table includes 65,000 to 70,000 distinct CDR3 sequences, approximately 15% detected once. Material for sequencing was CD4+ T cells from blood. All receptors come from a human donor in good health.

The chain recombines TRBV25-1 with TRBJ1-6; the D is unclear. The germline V gene encodes CDR1 MGHDK and CDR2 SYGVNS. This CDR3 is built from 13 residues. Deletions cut 7 bases from V and 10 bases from J, with 14 bases between. The CDR3 region has the DNA TGTGCCAGCACTGGCGATTGGAGGTCACCCCTCCACTTT. Protein product: CASTGDWRSPLHF.

This clonotype occurred a few times. The rearrangement links TRBV3-1 to TRBJ2-1; 8 bases match TRBD1. Trimming took 4 bases from V and 6 from J; bases not matched to a gene: 14. The germline V gene encodes CDR1 LGHDT and CDR2 YNNKEL (reference sequence). This CDR3 spans 17 amino acids. The CDR3 sequence is CASSLSLGQGAPNEQFF. DNA for the CDR3: TGTGCCAGCAGCCTCTCCTTGGGGCAGGGGGCGCCCAATGAGCAGTTCTTC.

The chain combines TRBV7-9 with TRBJ2-7; a weak D match, TRBD2 (6 bases). The germline CDR1 and CDR2 sequences are SEHNR and FQNEAQ (reference sequence). The CDR3 has 14 amino acids. Trimming stripped 4 bases from V and 1 base from J, with 11 bases between. The CDR3 DNA reads as TGTGCCAGCAGCTCCCACCGGGGGTCCTACGAGCAGTACTTC. Amino acid sequence: CASSSHRGSYEQYF.

Judged by abundance, this clonotype is medium-sized. The chain links TRBV7-6 to TRBJ2-5; D remains unclear. Germline V CDR1 and CDR2: SGHVS, FNYEAQ. The V and J ends lost 8 bases and 2 bases respectively, with 3 bases between them. This CDR3 comprises 10 residues. CDR3 sequence: CASGQETQYF. CDR3 nucleotides: TGTGCCAGCGGACAAGAGACCCAGTACTTC.

This clonotype was recorded many times. V is TRBV2 and J is TRBJ1-2, with TRBD1 as a possible D gene (5 bases). This CDR3 has 14 amino acids. Trimming removed 3 bases from V and 7 bases from J, with 15 bases in between. Germline V gives CDR1 SNHLY, CDR2 FYNNEI. Here the CDR3 DNA reads TGTGCCAGCAGTGAGAGAGAGGTCAGGGTTGGCTACACCTTC. It codes for CASSEREVRVGYTF.

This clonotype appeared once. This chain uses TRBV20-1 with TRBJ2-1, with a possible D match to TRBD2 (6 bases). This CDR3 is 13 amino acids long. Looked up from germline, CDR1 is DFQATT and CDR2 is SNEGSKA (reference sequence). Between the trimmed V and J ends, which lost 6 bases and 8 bases, there was a span of 17 bases. This CDR3 reads CSAPAAGKDEQFF. The DNA of the CDR3 is TGCAGTGCCCCGGCTGCGGGGAAGGATGAGCAGTTCTTC.

The J gene is TRBJ1-5, the V gene TRBV6-6, with 7 bases matching TRBD1. The CDR3 length is 13 residues. The ends lost 4 bases at V and 6 bases at J; junction bases unmatched: 3. Germline CDR1 reads MNHNY; CDR2 reads SVGAGI (reference sequence). CDR3 amino acids: CASSSDRAQPQHF. The DNA for the CDR3 is TGTGCCAGCAGTTCCGACAGGGCTCAGCCCCAGCATTTT.

This sequence joins TRBV19 and TRBJ2-6; D is possibly TRBD2 (7 bases). V lost 3 bases and J lost 4, with 16 bases in between. CDR3 length: 17 amino acids. Germline V gene lookup returns CDR1 LNHDA and CDR2 SQIVND (reference sequence). This CDR3 reads CASSIRLGGAGANVLTF. CDR3 nucleotide sequence: TGTGCCAGTAGTATTCGTCTTGGGGGGGCAGGGGCCAACGTCCTGACTTTC.

The J gene is TRBJ2-3, the V gene TRBV7-9; 10 bases fit TRBD2. The junction had 6 bases not matched to a gene; V was cut back by 5 bases and J by 1 base. The CDR3 is made up of 16 amino acids. Germline CDR1 reads SEHNR; CDR2 reads FQNEAQ (reference sequence). CDR3 DNA sequence: TGTGCCAGCAGCCCGACCGGGACTAGCGGCACAGATACGCAGTATTTT. Protein product: CASSPTGTSGTDTQYF. Combining the CDR3 with reference TRBV7-9 and TRBJ2-3 gives the whole variable domain DTGVSQNPRHKITKRGQNVTFRCDPISEHNRLYWYRQTLGQGPEFLTYFQNEAQLEKSRLLSDRFSAERPKGSFSTLEIQRTEQGDSAMYLCASSPTGTSGTDTQYFGPGTRLTVL.

This clonotype appeared a few times. The chain uses TRBV7-2 and TRBJ2-6, with D possibly TRBD2 on 6 matching bases. Germline CDR1 reads SGHTA; CDR2 reads FQGNSA. The V end lost 0 bases, the J end lost 2 bases, and 8 bases lay between the germline ends. The CDR3 runs 16 residues. This chain's CDR3 is CASSLAGGTGANVLTF. CDR3 DNA sequence: TGTGCCAGCAGCTTAGCGGGGGGTACTGGGGCCAACGTCCTGACTTTC. The full variable domain, in which reference TRBV7-2 and TRBJ2-6 provide the parts outside the CDR3, is GAGVSQSPSNKVTEKGKDVELRCDPISGHTALYWYRQSLGQGLEFLIYFQGNSAPDKSGLPSDRFSAERTGGSVSTLTIQRTQQEDSAVYLCASSLAGGTGANVLTFGAGSRLTVL.

This clonotype was detected ten times or more. The chain carries TRBV27 and TRBJ1-3; no definite D call. The germline V and J ends were trimmed by 5 bases and 2 bases, with 28 bases remaining between them. The CDR3 contains 20 residues. Germline CDR1 and CDR2: MNHEY and SMNVEV (reference sequence). The CDR3 DNA is TGTGCCAGCAGTACCACGACATTCACCATTGCCCGTGACACTGGAAACACCATATATTTT. Its translation: CASSTTTFTIARDTGNTIYF.

The chain employs TRBV14 and TRBJ2-3, with D perhaps matching TRBD2 (6 bases). CDR3 length: 16 residues. V was trimmed by 1 base and J by 4 bases, leaving 15 bases between them. Germline V gene data show CDR1 as SGHDN and CDR2 as FVKESK. The CDR3 region has the DNA TGTGCCAGCAGCCAAGGGCGTCAGGGAGGATCAGATACGCAGTATTTT. It yields the protein CASSQGRQGGSDTQYF.

This clonotype was seen at least ten times. The chain carries TRBV29-1 and TRBJ2-3; perhaps TRBD1 as D (6 bases). This CDR3 comprises 15 residues. The ends were cut back, 3 bases at V and 4 bases at J, with 17 bases in the middle. Germline V lookup: CDR1 SQVTM, CDR2 ANQGSEA. The CDR3 nucleotides are TGCAGCGTTGATGGTACAGGGAGAAGGGCAGATACGCAGTATTTT. Amino acid sequence: CSVDGTGRRADTQYF.

This clonotype has at least ten counts. The chain combines TRBV7-7 with TRBJ1-4, with a possible D match to TRBD1 (5 bases). Germline assignment: CDR1 SSHAT and CDR2 FNYEAQ (reference sequence). The germline V and J ends were trimmed by 1 base and 7 bases, with 10 bases remaining between them. The CDR3 has 14 residues. The CDR3 loop reads CASSLGGFGEKLFF. For the CDR3, the DNA is TGTGCCAGCAGCTTAGGGGGGTTTGGTGAAAAACTGTTTTTT.

Many counts were recorded for this clonotype. J is TRBJ2-3 and V is TRBV20-1; 7 nucleotides match TRBD1. Germline-derived CDR1 and CDR2 are DFQATT and SNEGSKA (reference sequence). After removal of 5 bases from V and 6 bases from J, the junction contained 17 bases not matched to a gene. This CDR3 region has 16 residues. The chain's CDR3 is CSADLGLAGGSDTQYF. The DNA for the CDR3 is TGCAGTGCTGACCTAGGATTAGCAGGGGGATCTGATACGCAGTATTTT.

This clonotype was observed a handful of times. V is TRBV6-6 and J is TRBJ1-3, with TRBD1 matching over 9 bases. CDR1 and CDR2 (germline): MNHNY, SVGAGI (reference sequence). Germline trimming cut 4 bases from V and 4 bases from J; bases unmatched to any gene: 5. CDR3 size: 15 residues. As DNA, the CDR3 is TGTGCCAGCAGTTCCCCGGACAGGGGAGGAAACACCATATATTTT. Protein sequence: CASSSPDRGGNTIYF.

Many counts were recorded for this clonotype. The V call is TRBV2, the J call TRBJ2-2; TRBD1 aligns across 7 bases. Per germline, CDR1 SNHLY and CDR2 FYNNEI. Trimming took 6 bases from V and 1 from J; bases not matched to a gene: 2. CDR3 length: 14 amino acids. The CDR3 DNA is TGTGCCAGCAGGGGACAGATGAACACCGGGGAGCTGTTTTTT. Protein: CASRGQMNTGELFF.

In its sample, this clonotype was seen a few times. This chain joins TRBV13 and TRBJ2-3, with D hard to call. CDR3 size: 18 residues. The germline V and J ends were trimmed by 4 bases and 2 bases, with 22 bases remaining between them. CDR1 and CDR2 (germline): PRHDT, FYEKMQ (reference sequence). This CDR3 reads CASSSPGQASPFTDTQYF. The CDR3 DNA follows: TGTGCCAGCAGCTCCCCCGGCCAGGCCTCGCCTTTCACAGATACGCAGTATTTT.

The chain is built from TRBV11-3 and TRBJ1-3; D ambiguous. Trimming removed 1 base from V and 1 base from J, with 8 bases in between. Germline-derived CDR1 and CDR2 are SGHNT and YENEEA. This CDR3 comprises 15 residues. The DNA of the CDR3 is TGTGCCAGCAGCTTAGGGGGAACGTCTGGAAACACCATATATTTT. This sequence encodes CASSLGGTSGNTIYF.

This clonotype was counted ten times or more. This rearrangement joins TRBV28 to TRBJ1-5, with D possibly matching TRBD1 (5 bases). CDR3 length: 15 residues. Trimming shortened V by 6 bases and J by 3 bases, and 15 bases separated the two germline ends. Germline assignment: CDR1 MDHEN and CDR2 SYDVKM. CDR3 in amino acids: CASRPPGPSNQPQHF. Written as DNA, the CDR3 is TGTGCCAGCAGGCCACCAGGGCCTTCCAATCAGCCCCAGCATTTT.

This clonotype occurred a few times. This rearrangement joins TRBV13 to TRBJ1-1; D is undetermined. V shed 2 bases and J shed 3 bases, with 25 bases lying between them. The CDR3 extends over 19 amino acids. Germline loops: CDR1 PRHDT, CDR2 FYEKMQ (reference sequence). The CDR3 region is CASSLRLSSGRIMDTEAFF. DNA for the CDR3: TGTGCCAGCAGCTTAAGGCTCTCGAGCGGGCGCATTATGGACACTGAAGCTTTCTTT.

This CDR3 reads CASSLFRMNTEAFF. The DNA for the CDR3 is TGTGCCAGCAGCTTGTTCCGCATGAACACTGAAGCTTTCTTT. This chain connects TRBV5-4 to TRBJ1-1; D is unclear. CDR1 and CDR2 (germline): SGHNT, YYREEE (reference sequence). The CDR3 is 14 amino acids. Trimming shortened V by 1 base and J by 0 bases, and 7 bases separated the two germline ends.

The chain carries TRBV5-6 and TRBJ1-1; D uncertain. This CDR3 has 12 residues. CDR1 and CDR2 from the germline V gene are SGHDT and YYEEEE. The V and J ends lost 0 bases and 6 bases respectively, with 6 bases between them. CDR3 sequence: CASSLGLAEAFF. The CDR3 bases are TGTGCCAGCAGCTTGGGGCTGGCTGAAGCTTTCTTT.

This clonotype was counted a few times. The chain has TRBV28 and TRBJ1-5, with D possibly TRBD1 on 6 matching bases. The CDR3 loop spans 16 amino acids. V lost 5 bases and J lost 9, with 23 bases in between. CDR1 MDHEN and CDR2 SYDVKM come from the germline V gene. The CDR3 sequence: CASSPEGGVRTLPQHF. As DNA, the CDR3 is TGTGCCAGCAGTCCCGAGGGGGGGGTGCGGACTTTGCCCCAGCATTTT. The entire variable domain, with the rest obtained from reference TRBV28 and TRBJ1-5, is as follows: DVKVTQSSRYLVKRTGEKVFLECVQDMDHENMFWYRQDPGLGLRLIYFSYDVKMKEKGDIPEGYSVSREKKERFSLILESASTNQTSMYLCASSPEGGVRTLPQHFGDGTRLSIL.

Many counts were recorded for this clonotype. This chain joins TRBV27 and TRBJ2-3; perhaps D is TRBD1 or TRBD2 (5 bases each). Germline CDR1 is MNHEY and CDR2 is SMNVEV (reference sequence). V shed 3 bases and J shed 1 base, with 14 bases lying between them. CDR3 size: 16 residues. CDR3 in DNA: TGTGCCAGCAGTTTCTTCGGGGCAGGGCGCACAGATACGCAGTATTTT. It encodes CASSFFGAGRTDTQYF.

This clonotype is medium-sized by share. The chain has TRBV18 and TRBJ1-5; no clear D gene. V was pared by 2 bases and J by 4 bases, with 6 bases between. The germline CDR1 and CDR2 sequences are KGHSH and LQKENI. This CDR3 contains 13 residues. The DNA for the CDR3 is TGTGCCAGCTCACCAATGGGGAATCAGCCCCAGCATTTT. Translation gives CASSPMGNQPQHF.

This clonotype was seen at least ten times. This chain links TRBV29-1 with TRBJ2-5; 8 bases align to TRBD2. CDR1 SQVTM and CDR2 ANQGSEA come from the germline V gene. The CDR3 sequence is 15 residues long. V shed 3 bases and J 5 bases; nucleotides not matched to a gene: 11. The CDR3 DNA follows: TGCAGCGTTGATACCGGGACTAGTCTCCCGGAGACCCAGTACTTC. Translated, it gives CSVDTGTSLPETQYF.

V is TRBV2 and J is TRBJ2-5, with TRBD2 matching 7 bases. Germline CDR1 reads SNHLY; CDR2 reads FYNNEI. The CDR3 spans 15 residues. Trimming cost V 3 bases and J 2 bases; bases outside gene matches: 6. The CDR3 protein is CASSEASGIQETQYF. The CDR3 DNA reads TGTGCCAGCAGTGAGGCTAGCGGTATTCAAGAGACCCAGTACTTC.

The gene calls are TRBV28 and TRBJ1-2; TRBD1 agrees at 7 bases. Germline loops: CDR1 MDHEN, CDR2 SYDVKM. Trimming cost V 6 bases and J 8 bases; bases outside gene matches: 18. This CDR3 region has 16 residues. The CDR3 loop is CASSNLKGQLKGGYTF. CDR3 bases: TGTGCCAGCAGCAACTTGAAGGGACAGCTTAAGGGCGGCTACACCTTC.

This clonotype was observed a few times. The V gene is TRBV7-8, the J gene TRBJ2-7; TRBD1 might be the D (6 bases). The germline V and J ends were trimmed by 5 bases and 8 bases, with 22 bases remaining between them. This CDR3 contains 15 residues. Germline lookup yields CDR1 SGHVS and CDR2 FQNEAQ. The CDR3 DNA reads TGTGCCAGCAGCCTGCTAGGGACAACAGGTCTGAAGCAGTACTTC. This encodes CASSLLGTTGLKQYF.